This entry describes one T cell receptor beta chain. These data are taken from a study of OX40 agonist ivuxolimab in advanced cancers. Libraries were prepared by immunoSEQ multiplex PCR; TCRdb keeps only in-frame clonotypes and omits some of them. The sample gives tens of thousands of clones, less than 90% of which show up once; about 3.4% is in the top ten. This receptor was obtained from an adult with an advanced solid tumor such as melanoma, head and neck, liver or kidney cancer. Sequenced material: CD4+ or CD8+ T cells sorted from blood, taken in a trial of the OX40 agonist ivuxolimab.

The CDR3 nucleotides are TGTGCCAGCAGCCCGTCTAGCGCGGAGTCCTACGAGCAGTACTTC. Translating gives CASSPSSAESYEQYF. V gene TRBV7-9 combines with J gene TRBJ2-7; weak D call: TRBD2 (6 bases). Deletions cut 5 bases from V and 1 base from J, with 15 bases between. The CDR3 is 15 amino acids. The germline V gene has CDR1 SEHNR and CDR2 FQNEAQ (reference sequence).